This is a list of T cell receptor beta chains from one sample in a study of CD8+ T cells in alopecia areata. The table came from immunoSEQ multiplex PCR; TCRdb's copy has only in-frame clones and leaves some out. Of 80,000 to 100,000 clones listed, 35% to 45% were seen once; the top ten hold around 0.8%. The sequenced material came from CD4+ T cells sorted from blood. The receptor source for this set is a human donor with alopecia areata. Each CDR3 is given with its conserved first and last residue.

TRBV29-1 CSVEWGGGGYEQYF
TRBV29-1 CSVDLRGGYGYTF
TRBV5-6 CASTRFGDSYEQYF
TRBV30 CARGVPGRAFF
TRBV18 CASSPEGQYYEQYF
TRBV29-1 CSAIQGANEKLFF
TRBV2 CASSRGIGEVMAKNIQYF
TRBV5-1 CASSLDQGTYEQYF
TRBV29-1 CSVDRGGRAYEQYF
TRBV29-1 CSVGVSGTSDTQYF
TRBV5-1 CASSLGTSYNEQFF
TRBV28 CASSPRPETSPNEQFF
TRBV10-2 CASGNRNLYQETQYF
TRBV30 CAWNWGLDYGYTF
TRBV14 CASSQVGWAQEFF
TRBV4-1 CASSQEQSTFYGYTF
TRBV28 CAISELAGRYEQYF
TRBV29-1 CSVPGPLAEKLFF
TRBV7-2 CASSLAGADTQYF
TRBV5-6 CASSLGGRSTGELFF
TRBV30 CAWRTSGGYTF
TRBV29-1 CSVPGVERGFYEQFF
TRBV6-6 CASSYLTQGSGGYTF
TRBV28 CASRRLMNTEAFF
TRBV28 CASSKQGGPTPLRLGYEQYF